This T cell receptor beta chain was recovered during a study of T cell responses to AZD1222 COVID-19 vaccine. Study details: Some second doses came at about 4 weeks and others at about 12 weeks; these were pooled.

Study-wide results and caveats: The donors showed a predominance of white British ancestry and of females, with possible underestimation of clonal diversity.

Clones were read by immunoSEQ multiplex PCR, and TCRdb kept only the in-frame ones, dropping some. The sample records approximately 180,000 clones, roughly 92% being singletons. This clone came up a few times. No antigen is known for it. Trimming removed 8 bases at V and 0 bases at J, with 10 bases between. Germline V CDR1 and CDR2: SGHTA, FQGTGA. There are 13 residues in the CDR3. The starting material was peripheral blood, obtained on day 0 of AZD1222 vaccination. This clonotype was obtained from an adult in good health. The rearrangement joins TRBV7-3 to TRBJ1-1, with D tentatively TRBD1 (6 bases). CDR3 protein: CASAWGLNTEAFF. For the CDR3, the DNA is TGTGCCAGCGCGTGGGGGCTGAACACTGAAGCTTTCTTT.